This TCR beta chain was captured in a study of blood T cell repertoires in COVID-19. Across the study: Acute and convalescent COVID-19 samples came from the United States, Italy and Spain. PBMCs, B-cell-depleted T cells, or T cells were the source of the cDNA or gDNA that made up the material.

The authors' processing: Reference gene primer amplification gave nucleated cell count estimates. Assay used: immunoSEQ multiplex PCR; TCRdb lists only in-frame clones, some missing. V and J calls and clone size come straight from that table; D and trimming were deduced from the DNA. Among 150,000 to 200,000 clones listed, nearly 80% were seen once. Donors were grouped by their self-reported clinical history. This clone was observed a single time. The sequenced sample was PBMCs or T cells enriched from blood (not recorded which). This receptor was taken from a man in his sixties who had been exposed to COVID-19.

DNA of the CDR3: TGTGCCAGCAGCTTAGAGGGGGCTTACGAGCAGTACTTC. It translates to CASSLEGAYEQYF. V is TRBV7-2 and J is TRBJ2-7, with TRBD1 matching 7 bases. The V gene end was trimmed by 1 base and the J gene end by 4 bases; junction bases not matched to a gene: 1. This CDR3 region has 13 residues. CDR1 and CDR2 from the germline V gene are SGHTA and FQGNSA.